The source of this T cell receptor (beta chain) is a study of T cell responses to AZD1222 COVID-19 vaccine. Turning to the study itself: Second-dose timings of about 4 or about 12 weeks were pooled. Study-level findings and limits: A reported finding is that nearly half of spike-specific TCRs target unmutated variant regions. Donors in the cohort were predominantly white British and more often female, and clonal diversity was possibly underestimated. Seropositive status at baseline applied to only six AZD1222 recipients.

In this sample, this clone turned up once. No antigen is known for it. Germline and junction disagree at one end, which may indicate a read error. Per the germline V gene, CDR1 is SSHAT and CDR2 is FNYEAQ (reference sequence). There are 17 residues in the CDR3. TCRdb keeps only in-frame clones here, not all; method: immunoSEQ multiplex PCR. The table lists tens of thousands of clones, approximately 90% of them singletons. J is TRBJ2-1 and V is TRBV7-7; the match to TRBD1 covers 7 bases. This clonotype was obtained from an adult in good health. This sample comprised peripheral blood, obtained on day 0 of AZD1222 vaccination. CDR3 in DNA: TGTGCTAGCAGCCTCTTCCTTAACCCGACAGGGATCAATGAGCAGTTCTTC. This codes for CASSLFLNPTGINEQFF. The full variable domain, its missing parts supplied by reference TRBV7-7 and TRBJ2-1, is GAGVSQSPRYKVTKRGQDVTLRCDPISSHATLYWYQQALGQGPEFLTYFNYEAQPDKSGLPSDRFSAERPEGSISTLTIQRTEQRDSAMYRCASSLFLNPTGINEQFFGPGTRLTVL.